The source of this TCR beta chain is a study of CD8+ T cells in alopecia areata. The sample's treatment: oral pan-JAK inhibitor, 5-10 mg twice daily. Patients with alopecia areata provided lesional scalp punch biopsies as well as peripheral blood. Notes on the study in general: Affected lesional scalp, above all in alopecia totalis/universalis, was more clonal than normal scalp. Within the top 100, expanded CD8+ clones significantly decreased with tofacitinib, as did scalp clonality.

A word on this clone: Its specificity is not known. Distinct nucleotide sequences in the sample also encode this CDR3.

cDNA reverse transcribed from extracted RNA served as the sequencing template. TCRdb keeps only in-frame clones here, not all; method: immunoSEQ multiplex PCR. The sample shows fewer than 250,000 clones, 45% to 75% of them seen only once. Germline-derived CDR1 and CDR2 are SQVTM and ANQGSEA. The CDR3 is made up of 13 amino acids. Trimming pared 3 bases from V and 0 bases from J, leaving 6 bases between. The clonotype originates from a human donor with alopecia areata. V is TRBV29-1 and J is TRBJ2-1; D gene uncertain. The specimen comprised CD4+ T cells sorted from blood, sampled at week 4, from a patient treated with tofacitinib. In nucleotides, the CDR3 is TGCAGCGTTGATGAACACTCCTACAATGAGCAGTTCTTC. This codes for CSVDEHSYNEQFF.